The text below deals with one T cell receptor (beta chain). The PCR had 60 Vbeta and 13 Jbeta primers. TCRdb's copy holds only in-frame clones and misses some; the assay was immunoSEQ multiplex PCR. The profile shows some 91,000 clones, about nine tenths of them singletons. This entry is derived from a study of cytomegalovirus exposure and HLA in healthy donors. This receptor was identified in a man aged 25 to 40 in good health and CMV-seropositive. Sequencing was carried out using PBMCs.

The CDR3 DNA is TGTGCCAGCAGTTACTGGACAGGGGTCCTCAAAAACATTCAGTACTTC. It is translated as CASSYWTGVLKNIQYF. This chain links TRBV6-6 with TRBJ2-4; 9 bases are a match to TRBD1. This CDR3 has 16 residues. Germline assignment: CDR1 MNHNY and CDR2 SVGAGI (reference sequence). Losses at the gene ends were 1 base for V and 3 bases for J; bases not matched to a gene: 4.